The 29 T cell receptor beta chains below come from one sample, sequenced in a study of beta chain features in type 1 diabetes. Sequenced material consisted of expressed TCRB transcripts (all of the isolated RNA was reverse transcribed). Some clones are missing from TCRdb's copy, which holds only in-frame ones; the method was immunoSEQ multiplex PCR. The data hold 160,000 or so clones, with approximately 9.9% observed a single time. Sequencing used central memory CD4+ T cells from blood. The receptors here all came from a woman younger than 30 in good health.

This clone was seen once. The gene calls are TRBV5-1 and TRBJ2-5; TRBD1 is a possible D gene (7 bases). Germline V gene data show CDR1 as SGHRS and CDR2 as YFSETQ. The CDR3 extends over 13 amino acids. The ends were cut back, 4 bases at V and 6 bases at J, with 13 bases in the middle. Here the CDR3 DNA reads TGCGCCAGCAGCCAGGGGGGAGTTCAGACCCAGTACTTC. It translates to CASSQGGVQTQYF.

This clone was observed a few times. This chain joins TRBV23-1 and TRBJ2-2; TRBD2 might be the D (6 bases). TRBV23-1 is placed among ORFs of uncertain function. The CDR3 contains 13 residues. V gave up 7 bases and J gave up 3 bases, with 9 bases separating them. The CDR3 loop reads CASTSGDTGELFF. CDR3 DNA sequence: TGCGCCAGCACCTCGGGAGACACCGGGGAGCTGTTTTTT.

This clone was seen a handful of times. V is TRBV18 and J is TRBJ2-7, with 9 nucleotides matching TRBD1. Germline CDR1 and CDR2: KGHSH and LQKENI. The CDR3 has 15 amino acids. With 2 bases clipped from V and 5 bases from J, the junction kept 7 bases outside the gene matches. Written as DNA, the CDR3 is TGTGCCAGCTCACCAGGGGGACAGGGTCCCCACGAGCAGTACTTC. Protein sequence: CASSPGGQGPHEQYF.

This clone was observed a handful of times. This chain links TRBV5-8 with TRBJ2-2, with TRBD1 identical over 9 bases. Germline loops: CDR1 SGHTS, CDR2 YDEGEE. This CDR3 spans 16 amino acids. The V and J ends lost 4 bases and 4 bases, in that order; junction bases with no gene match: 8. The DNA of the CDR3 is TGTGCCAGCAGCAAGGGGACAGGGCTATTCACCGGGGAGCTGTTTTTT. It codes for CASSKGTGLFTGELFF. Combining the CDR3 with reference TRBV5-8 and TRBJ2-2 gives the whole variable domain EAGVTQSPTHLIKTRGQQATLRCSPISGHTSVYWYQQALGLGLQFLLWYDEGEERNRGNFPPRFSGRQFPNYSSELNVNALELEDSALYLCASSKGTGLFTGELFFGEGSRLTVL.

This clone was observed a handful of times. The chain is built from TRBV7-2 and TRBJ2-1, with TRBD2 matching 14 bases. The trim removed 5 bases at V and 10 bases at J, leaving 13 bases unmatched. The CDR3 totals 17 residues. Per germline, CDR1 SGHTA and CDR2 FQGNSA. The DNA for the CDR3 is TGTGCCAGCAGCCAAGGGACTAGCGGGAGTTTGGTAGGGGAGCAGTTCTTC. It specifies CASSQGTSGSLVGEQFF.

This clone turned up a few times. The chain couples TRBV28 to TRBJ2-7; the match to TRBD1 covers 10 bases. This CDR3 is 17 amino acids long. V lost 6 bases to trimming and J lost 4 bases; unmatched junction nucleotides: 15. Per the germline V gene, CDR1 is MDHEN and CDR2 is SYDVKM. The CDR3 reads CASSRFTGTGAQYEQYF. The CDR3 region has the DNA TGTGCCAGCAGCCGCTTCACCGGGACAGGGGCCCAATACGAGCAGTACTTC.

This chain uses TRBV11-2 with TRBJ2-7, with D possibly matching TRBD1 (5 bases). CDR1 is SGHAT and CDR2 is FQNNGV in the germline V gene. Trimming stripped 2 bases from V and 5 bases from J, with 22 bases between. The CDR3 is 17 residues long. The CDR3 region has the DNA TGTGCCAGCAGCTTATCCCTTCTCCTAAGCAGGGTCCACGAGCAGTACTTC. Residues: CASSLSLLLSRVHEQYF.

This clone was seen only a few times. The chain has TRBV6-5 and TRBJ1-5; 8 bases align to TRBD1. Losses at the gene ends were 6 bases for V and 7 bases for J; bases not matched to a gene: 11. This CDR3 is built from 15 residues. In germline, CDR1 is MNHEY, CDR2 SVGAGI. For the CDR3, the DNA is TGTGCCAGCAGGTCGACGACAGGGGTGGGGCAGCCCCAGCATTTT. Encoded protein: CASRSTTGVGQPQHF.

This clone was seen a handful of times. This chain connects TRBV6-6 to TRBJ1-2; D is perhaps TRBD1 (5 bases). The CDR3 is made up of 13 amino acids. The germline V gene encodes CDR1 MNHNY and CDR2 SVGAGI (reference sequence). V was trimmed by 6 bases and J by 3 bases, leaving 11 bases between them. CDR3 coding DNA: TGTGCCAGCAGGCCGGGGGGGGACTATGGCTACACCTTC. Encoded protein: CASRPGGDYGYTF.

This chain links TRBV5-1 with TRBJ2-6; no clear D. The ends were cut back, 6 bases at V and 1 base at J, with 8 bases in the middle. The V gene's germline CDR1 is SGHRS and CDR2 YFSETQ. The CDR3 has 14 amino acids. DNA of the CDR3: TGCGCCAGCATGGAGAATTCTGGGGCCAACGTCCTGACTTTC. Translation gives CASMENSGANVLTF. Combining the CDR3 with reference TRBV5-1 and TRBJ2-6 gives the whole variable domain KAGVTQTPRYLIKTRGQQVTLSCSPISGHRSVSWYQQTPGQGLQFLFEYFSETQRNKGNFPGRFSGRQFSNSRSEMNVSTLELGDSALYLCASMENSGANVLTFGAGSRLTVL.

The V gene is TRBV6-5, the J gene TRBJ1-2, with 8 bases aligning to TRBD1. This CDR3 spans 15 amino acids. Trimming took 5 bases from V and 6 from J; bases not matched to a gene: 11. Germline V CDR1 and CDR2: MNHEY, SVGAGI. The CDR3 region is CASSPRTGQIDGYTF. CDR3 bases: TGTGCCAGCAGTCCGCGGACAGGGCAGATTGATGGCTACACCTTC.

The table lists this clone with a few counts. The chain recombines TRBV5-4 with TRBJ1-3; TRBD1 agrees at 8 bases. The CDR3 is 15 residues long. CDR1 SGHNT and CDR2 YYREEE come from the germline V gene (reference sequence). Trimming at V came to 4 bases and at J to 2 bases, leaving 5 bases not matched to a gene. DNA of the CDR3: TGTGCCAGCAGCGCCCAACAGGGGGCTGGAAACACCATATATTTT. Translation: CASSAQQGAGNTIYF.

The chain employs TRBV7-2 and TRBJ2-7; 8 nucleotides align to TRBD2. Losses at the gene ends were 3 bases for V and 1 base for J; bases not matched to a gene: 5. CDR3 length equals 15 residues. The germline V gene has CDR1 SGHTA and CDR2 FQGNSA. The CDR3: CASSFQRGPSYEQYF. CDR3 in DNA: TGTGCCAGCAGCTTCCAGCGGGGGCCATCCTACGAGCAGTACTTC.

This clone was counted only a few times. V and J are TRBV7-2 and TRBJ2-2; TRBD2 matches at 8 bases. CDR3 size: 14 residues. Germline assignment: CDR1 SGHTA and CDR2 FQGNSA. The ends lost 3 bases at V and 7 bases at J; junction bases unmatched: 4. CDR3 in DNA: TGTGCCAGCAGCTTTAGACTAGCGAGCGGGGAGCTGTTTTTT. As protein: CASSFRLASGELFF.

V gene TRBV5-8 combines with J gene TRBJ2-5; 8 positions agree with TRBD2. CDR3 size: 14 residues. CDR1 is SGHTS, CDR2 YDEGEE, per germline. The V segment lost 2 bases and the J segment 1 base; nucleotides outside the gene matches: 1. This chain's CDR3 is CASSFSGVQETQYF. CDR3 nucleotide sequence: TGTGCCAGCAGCTTTAGCGGGGTCCAAGAGACCCAGTACTTC.

CDR3 bases: TGTGCCAGCAGCGACGGGTTGGCCGGGGAGCTGTTTTTT. It codes for CASSDGLAGELFF. The chain couples TRBV7-3 to TRBJ2-2; D is unclear. The CDR3 totals 13 residues. Trimming removed 5 bases from V and 6 bases from J, with 10 bases in between. In germline, CDR1 is SGHTA, CDR2 FQGTGA.

This clone was seen a few times. J is TRBJ2-7 and V is TRBV23-1; 7 bases line up with TRBD1. TRBV23-1 is recorded as an ORF, its role being uncertain. This CDR3 contains 16 residues. V dropped 0 bases and J dropped 1; count of bases not matched to a gene: 6. The CDR3 reads CASSQSWGTESYEQYF. Written as DNA, the CDR3 is TGCGCCAGCAGTCAATCCTGGGGGACAGAATCCTACGAGCAGTACTTC.

Comment on this clone: In the same sample, other DNA sequences code for this CDR3. The CDR3 region has the DNA TGTGCCAGCAGCGTAGCGGGAGGCTATGGCTACACCTTC. Translated, it gives CASSVAGGYGYTF. The rearrangement joins TRBV9 to TRBJ1-2; D call uncertain. The CDR3 consists of 13 residues. The germline CDR1 and CDR2 sequences are SGDLS and YYNGEE. V lost 0 bases, J lost 4 bases, and 7 bases lay in between.

This clone turned up a few times. The CDR3 bases are TGTGCCAGCAGCTTAGATCGCAGGGAAGATACGCAGTATTTT. As protein: CASSLDRREDTQYF. The chain links TRBV7-9 to TRBJ2-3; the D gene is possibly TRBD1 (5 bases). The CDR3 is made up of 14 amino acids. Looked up from germline, CDR1 is SEHNR and CDR2 is FQNEAQ (reference sequence). Trimming pared 1 base from V and 5 bases from J, leaving 10 bases between.

This clone has a handful of counts. This sequence joins TRBV19 and TRBJ1-5; D remains unclear. In germline, CDR1 is LNHDA, CDR2 SQIVND (reference sequence). This CDR3 has 15 amino acids. Trimming removed 5 bases at V and 6 bases at J, with 17 bases between. The CDR3 DNA reads TGTGCCAGTAGTCCCGGACTCTTTATGGGTCAGCCCCAGCATTTT. Translation gives CASSPGLFMGQPQHF.

The chain links TRBV2 to TRBJ1-4; 7 bases are shared with TRBD1. The CDR3 is 16 amino acids. The junction had 14 bases not matched to a gene; V was cut back by 6 bases and J by 7 bases. Germline V lookup: CDR1 SNHLY, CDR2 FYNNEI. CDR3 loop: CASSPPTGTVGEKLFF. CDR3 DNA: TGTGCCAGCAGCCCGCCTACCGGGACAGTTGGTGAAAAACTGTTTTTT. The variable domain in full, with the rest retrieved from reference TRBV2 and TRBJ1-4, is EPEVTQTPSHQVTQMGQEVILRCVPISNHLYFYWYRQILGQKVEFLVSFYNNEISEKSEIFDDQFSVERPDGSNFTLKIRSTKLEDSAMYFCASSPPTGTVGEKLFFGSGTQLSVL.

About this clone itself: This sample includes further DNA sequences coding for the same CDR3. V usage is TRBV2 and J usage is TRBJ2-7, with D possibly TRBD1 on 6 matching bases. This CDR3 region has 12 residues. V was pared by 6 bases and J by 3 bases, with 9 bases between. CDR1 is SNHLY, CDR2 FYNNEI, per germline. CDR3 loop: CASSRDNYEQYF. The CDR3, as DNA: TGTGCCAGCAGCCGGGACAACTACGAGCAGTACTTC.

The genes are TRBV2 and TRBJ2-1; 12 bases fit TRBD1. The CDR3 contains 16 residues. V dropped 7 bases and J dropped 7; count of bases not matched to a gene: 11. Germline-derived CDR1 and CDR2 are SNHLY and FYNNEI. In DNA, the CDR3 is TGTGCCAGCAAGTCTCTGGGGGACAGGGGGCTGAATGAGCAGTTCTTC. This codes for CASKSLGDRGLNEQFF. Variable domain in full (rest from reference TRBV2 and TRBJ2-1): EPEVTQTPSHQVTQMGQEVILRCVPISNHLYFYWYRQILGQKVEFLVSFYNNEISEKSEIFDDQFSVERPDGSNFTLKIRSTKLEDSAMYFCASKSLGDRGLNEQFFGPGTRLTVL.

V is TRBV2 and J is TRBJ1-2; 8 positions match TRBD1. Looked up from germline, CDR1 is SNHLY and CDR2 is FYNNEI. The CDR3 runs 13 residues. V gave up 6 bases and J gave up 3 bases; unmatched junction bases: 3. The CDR3 DNA reads TGTGCCAGCAGGGCGGACAGGGACTATGGCTACACCTTC. Translated, it gives CASRADRDYGYTF.

This clone turned up a few times. The chain carries TRBV10-3 and TRBJ2-6, with 9 positions matching TRBD1. The CDR3 has 18 amino acids. Per the germline V gene, CDR1 is ENHRY and CDR2 is SYGVKD. V lost 2 bases and J lost 3; bases outside the gene matches: 8. The CDR3 here is CAISENLTGGGGANVLTF. CDR3 nucleotide sequence: TGTGCCATCAGTGAGAACCTGACAGGGGGTGGTGGGGCCAACGTCCTGACTTTC.

This clone has only a few counts. V is TRBV4-2 and J is TRBJ1-5, with no clear D. The CDR3 has 16 residues. The ends were cut back, 4 bases at V and 0 bases at J, with 13 bases in the middle. The germline CDR1 and CDR2 sequences are LGHNA and YNFKEQ. The CDR3 sequence: CASSLTEGSSNQPQHF. CDR3 nucleotides: TGTGCCAGCAGCCTTACTGAGGGCTCTAGCAATCAGCCCCAGCATTTT.

The chain is built from TRBV7-9 and TRBJ1-5; D is unresolved. Germline CDR1 is SEHNR and CDR2 is FQNEAQ (reference sequence). Trimming took off 2 bases at V and 7 bases at J, with 9 bases between the two ends. CDR3 length equals 13 residues. The CDR3 here is CASSLSTAQPQHF. In DNA, the CDR3 is TGTGCCAGCAGCTTATCTACAGCACAGCCCCAGCATTTT.

The table lists this clone with many counts. The chain joins TRBV12-2 to TRBJ2-1; the table's D call TRBD2 went unverified against the DNA. TRBV12-2 is noted as a pseudogene. There are 15 residues in the CDR3. The CDR3 region is CASRLAGGPRNEQFF. The CDR3 nucleotides are TGTGCAAGTCGCTTAGCGGGAGGGCCTAGGAATGAGCAGTTCTTC.

This clone was observed a few times. V is TRBV5-1 and J is TRBJ2-2; TRBD2 aligns across 14 bases. Germline assignment: CDR1 SGHRS and CDR2 YFSETQ. The CDR3 spans 16 residues. J was trimmed by 8 bases and V by 5 bases; bases with no gene match: 8. The CDR3 DNA reads TGCGCCAGCAGTTGGGGACTAGCGGGAGATGCTGGGGAGCTGTTTTTT. This gives the protein CASSWGLAGDAGELFF.